This passage covers 13 T cell receptor beta chains from one sample sequenced in a study of early T cells in non-severe SARS-CoV-2 infection. TCRdb ran MiXCR on the 5' RACE reads and lists one entry per CDR3 protein. The data hold some 80,000 distinct CDR3 sequences, with about 12% observed a single time. Here the sequenced sample was whole blood, taken at baseline. The receptors stem from an adult who was a healthcare worker with PCR-confirmed SARS-CoV-2 infection or an uninfected control (not recorded which). The donor label of this sample is uncertain.

The chain employs TRBV4-1 and TRBJ1-1, with TRBD1 matching 7 bases. V lost 0 bases and J lost 4; bases outside the gene matches: 2. CDR1 is MGHRA and CDR2 is YSYEKL in the germline V gene. There are 14 residues in the CDR3. The CDR3 bases are TGCGCCAGCAGCCAAGATAGACAGGGCACTGAAGCTTTCTTT. Translated, it gives CASSQDRQGTEAFF.

The V gene is TRBV11-2, the J gene TRBJ1-5, with 7 bases fitting TRBD1. With 5 bases clipped from V and 5 bases from J, the junction kept 6 bases outside the gene matches. Germline values: CDR1 SGHAT, CDR2 FQNNGV. The CDR3 contains 14 residues. CDR3 sequence (DNA): TGTGCCAGCAGCCTAGGGGGCGGGGATCAGCCCCAGCATTTT. Its protein product is CASSLGGGDQPQHF.

V is TRBV6-5 and J is TRBJ2-7, with 10 bases lining up with TRBD2. CDR1 is MNHEY and CDR2 is SVGAGI in the germline V gene. J gave up 3 bases and V 6 bases, and 8 bases lay outside the gene matches. This CDR3 region has 15 residues. CDR3: CASRISGRTFYEQYF. The CDR3 region has the DNA TGTGCCAGCAGAATTAGCGGGAGGACTTTCTACGAGCAGTACTTC.

As DNA, the CDR3 is TGTGCCAGCAGCTCCAACCGGAACACTGAAGCTTTCTTT. Amino acids: CASSSNRNTEAFF. The gene calls are TRBV7-3 and TRBJ1-1; D ambiguous. The CDR3 runs 13 residues. V was pared by 4 bases and J by 1 base, with 7 bases between. Germline-derived CDR1 and CDR2 are SGHTA and FQGTGA.

This clonotype has more than one count but fewer than ten. This chain links TRBV12-3 or TRBV12-4 with TRBJ2-2, with 8 bases lining up with TRBD1. Losses at the gene ends were 4 bases for V and 4 bases for J; bases not matched to a gene: 8. The CDR3 contains 16 residues. The CDR3 region is CASSSEVDRGTGELFF. The DNA for the CDR3 is TGTGCCAGCAGTTCAGAAGTAGACAGGGGCACCGGGGAGCTGTTTTTT.

This clonotype was found a few times. The rearrangement uses TRBV4-1 and TRBJ2-1; D ambiguous. CDR1 is MGHRA, CDR2 YSYEKL, per germline. The V end was cut by 0 bases, the J end by 12 bases, with 12 bases between. This CDR3 has 13 amino acids. The CDR3 coding sequence is TGCGCCAGCAGCCAAGAGTTGGTACTGGGGCAGTTCTTC. It encodes CASSQELVLGQFF.

This clonotype was recorded many times. The V call is TRBV7-9, the J call TRBJ1-2, with 7 nucleotides matching TRBD1. V lost 5 bases and J lost 1; bases outside the gene matches: 10. Germline loops: CDR1 SEHNR, CDR2 FQNEAQ (reference sequence). The CDR3 is 16 amino acids. Here the CDR3 DNA reads TGTGCCAGCAGCCAGGGGGTCGGAGAAGTTAACTATGGCTACACCTTC. It encodes CASSQGVGEVNYGYTF.

This clonotype was counted many times. The DNA of the CDR3 is TGTGCCAGCAGCTTATCGAATGGGGGGGAGCAGTACTTC. Protein sequence: CASSLSNGGEQYF. V and J are TRBV7-9 and TRBJ2-7; weak D call: TRBD2 (6 bases). The CDR3 has 13 amino acids. Germline-derived CDR1 and CDR2 are SEHNR and FQNEAQ (reference sequence). V was trimmed by 2 bases and J by 7 bases, leaving 12 bases between them.

This clonotype was observed a handful of times. The gene calls are TRBV3-1 and TRBJ2-1; no reliable D call. There are 13 residues in the CDR3. Germline V gene data show CDR1 as LGHDT and CDR2 as YNNKEL (reference sequence). V gave up 1 base and J gave up 9 bases, with 10 bases separating them. The CDR3: CASSQGLRAEQFF. In DNA, the CDR3 is TGTGCCAGCAGCCAAGGACTCAGAGCTGAGCAGTTCTTC.

CDR3 in amino acids: CASSPPQGVAKNIQYF. DNA of the CDR3: TGTGCCAGCAGCCCACCACAGGGAGTAGCCAAAAACATTCAGTACTTC. The chain joins TRBV7-9 to TRBJ2-4; a possible D gene is TRBD1 (6 bases). Germline loops: CDR1 SEHNR, CDR2 FQNEAQ (reference sequence). The ends were cut back, 5 bases at V and 0 bases at J, with 14 bases in the middle. The CDR3 totals 16 residues.

This chain joins TRBV11-2 and TRBJ1-1; 7 positions match TRBD1. J lost 0 bases, V lost 1 base, and 11 bases had no gene match. This CDR3 is built from 18 residues. Per germline, CDR1 SGHAT and CDR2 FQNNGV. CDR3: CASSLVPTGPLMNTEAFF. DNA of the CDR3: TGTGCCAGCAGCTTAGTCCCGACAGGGCCCCTTATGAACACTGAAGCTTTCTTT.

There are a few counts of this clonotype. The chain links TRBV11-2 to TRBJ2-1, with 13 bases fitting TRBD2. This CDR3 spans 16 amino acids. Per the germline V gene, CDR1 is SGHAT and CDR2 is FQNNGV. Trimming removed 2 bases from V and 6 bases from J; junction bases left unmatched: 4. CDR3 loop: CASSLTGLAGANEQFF. For the CDR3, the DNA is TGTGCCAGCAGCTTAACCGGACTAGCGGGGGCCAATGAGCAGTTCTTC.

The chain joins TRBV6-5 to TRBJ2-1; tentatively, D is TRBD1 or TRBD2 (5 bases each). V was cut by 0 bases and J by 9 bases, with 24 bases left in between. Germline CDR1 is MNHEY and CDR2 is SVGAGI. The CDR3 loop spans 18 amino acids. The CDR3 coding sequence is TGTGCCAGCAGTTACTCGAGCGAGTTTGGGGGAGCCCATGGTGAGCAGTTCTTC. This encodes CASSYSSEFGGAHGEQFF.